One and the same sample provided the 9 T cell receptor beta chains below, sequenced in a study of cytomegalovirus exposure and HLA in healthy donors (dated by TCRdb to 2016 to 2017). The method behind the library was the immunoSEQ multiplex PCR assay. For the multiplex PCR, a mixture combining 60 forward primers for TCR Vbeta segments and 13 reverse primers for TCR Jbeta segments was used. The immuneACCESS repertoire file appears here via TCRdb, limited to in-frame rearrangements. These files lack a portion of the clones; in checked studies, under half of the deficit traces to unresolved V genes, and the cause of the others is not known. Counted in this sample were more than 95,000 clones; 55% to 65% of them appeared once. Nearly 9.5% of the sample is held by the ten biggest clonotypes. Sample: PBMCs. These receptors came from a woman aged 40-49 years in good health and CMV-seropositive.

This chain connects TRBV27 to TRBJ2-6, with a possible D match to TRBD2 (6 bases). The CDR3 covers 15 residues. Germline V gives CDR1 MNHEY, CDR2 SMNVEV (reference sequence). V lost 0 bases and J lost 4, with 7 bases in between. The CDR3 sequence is CASSLSGRGANVLTF. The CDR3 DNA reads TGTGCCAGCAGTTTATCTGGGAGGGGGGCCAACGTCCTGACTTTC.

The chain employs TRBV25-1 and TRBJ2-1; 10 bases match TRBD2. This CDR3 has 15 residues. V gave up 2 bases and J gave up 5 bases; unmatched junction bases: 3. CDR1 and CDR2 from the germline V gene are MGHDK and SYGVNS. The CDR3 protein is CASSELGLADNEQFF. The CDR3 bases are TGTGCCAGCAGTGAACTAGGACTAGCGGACAATGAGCAGTTCTTC.

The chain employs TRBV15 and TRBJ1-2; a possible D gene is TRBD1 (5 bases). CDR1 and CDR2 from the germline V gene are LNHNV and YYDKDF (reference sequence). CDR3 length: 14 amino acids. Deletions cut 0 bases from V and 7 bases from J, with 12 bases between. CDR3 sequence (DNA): TGTGCCACCAGCAGAGACAGGGTCCCGCGTGGCTACACCTTC. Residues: CATSRDRVPRGYTF.

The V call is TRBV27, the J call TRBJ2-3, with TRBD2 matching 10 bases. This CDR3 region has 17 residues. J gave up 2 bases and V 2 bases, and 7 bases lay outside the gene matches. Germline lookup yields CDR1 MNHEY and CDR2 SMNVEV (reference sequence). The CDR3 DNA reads TGTGCCAGCAGTTTAAATCAACTAGCGGGGACCACAGATACGCAGTATTTT. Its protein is CASSLNQLAGTTDTQYF.

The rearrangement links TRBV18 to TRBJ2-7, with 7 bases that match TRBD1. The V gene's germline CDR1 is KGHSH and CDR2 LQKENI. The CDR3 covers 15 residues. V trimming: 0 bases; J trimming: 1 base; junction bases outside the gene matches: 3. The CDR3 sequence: CASSPPAGGSYEQYF. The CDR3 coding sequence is TGTGCCAGCTCACCACCTGCAGGGGGTTCCTACGAGCAGTACTTC.

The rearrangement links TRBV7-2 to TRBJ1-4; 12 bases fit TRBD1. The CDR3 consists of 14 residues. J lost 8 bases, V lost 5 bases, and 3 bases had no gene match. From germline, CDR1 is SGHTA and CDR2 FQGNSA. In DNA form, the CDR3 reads TGTGCCAGCAGCAGGGACAGGGGGCTAGAAAAACTGTTTTTT. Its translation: CASSRDRGLEKLFF.

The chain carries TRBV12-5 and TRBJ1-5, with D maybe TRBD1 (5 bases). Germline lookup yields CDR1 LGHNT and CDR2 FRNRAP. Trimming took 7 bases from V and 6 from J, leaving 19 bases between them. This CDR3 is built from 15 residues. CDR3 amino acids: CASAMGGESVQPQHF. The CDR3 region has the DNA TGTGCTAGTGCTATGGGAGGGGAATCGGTTCAGCCCCAGCATTTT.

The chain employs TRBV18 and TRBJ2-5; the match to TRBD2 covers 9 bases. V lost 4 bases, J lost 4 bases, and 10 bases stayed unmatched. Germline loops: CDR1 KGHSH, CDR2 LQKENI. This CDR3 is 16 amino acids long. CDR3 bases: TGTGCCAGCTCACAACTGGGCGGGAGGGCCCGAGAGACCCAGTACTTC. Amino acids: CASSQLGGRARETQYF. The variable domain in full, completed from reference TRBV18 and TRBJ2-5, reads NAGVMQNPRHLVRRRGQEARLRCSPMKGHSHVYWYRQLPEEGLKFMVYLQKENIIDESGMPKERFSAEFPKEGPSILRIQQVVRGDSAAYFCASSQLGGRARETQYFGPGTRLLVL.

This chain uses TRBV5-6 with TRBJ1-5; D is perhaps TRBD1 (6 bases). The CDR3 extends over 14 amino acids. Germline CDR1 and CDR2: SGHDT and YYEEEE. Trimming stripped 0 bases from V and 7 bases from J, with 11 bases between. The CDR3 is CASSLGSRGQPQHF. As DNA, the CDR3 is TGTGCCAGCAGCTTGGGGAGCAGGGGCCAGCCCCAGCATTTT.